This T cell receptor beta chain was recorded in a study of blood T cell repertoires in COVID-19 (TCRdb year 2020). General notes on the study: The collaborator samples originated in the United States, Italy and Spain and spanned the acute and convalescent phases of COVID-19. Sample metadata almost always included a de-identified subject ID, COVID-19 status, age in years and sex. The samples were drawn from the first 160 participants of the ongoing ImmuneRACE study and from roughly 1,300 subjects provided by 6 global collaborators. The prospective study material was composed of cDNA or gDNA derived from T cells, B-cell-depleted T cells, or PBMCs. A freely available public database, intended as a resource for researchers studying the immune response to SARS-CoV-2, is where the repertoires were released. Where available, HLA class I and class II types were taken from metadata supplied by the sample provider and were not determined by assay-based typing. The dataset comprised deeply sampled blood TCRbeta repertoires from subjects exposed to, actively infected with, or recovered from COVID-19. Points the paper makes about the study in general: The amount of clinical and demographic metadata varied by source and participant and was provided uncurated.

The collaborating institutions used their own protocols to collect whole blood in K2EDTA tubes. For TCRbeta analysis, collaborator samples were shipped as frozen whole blood, as isolated PBMCs, or as DNA extracted from either sample type. This clone has only a few counts. This receptor's antigen is unknown. Per-base quality was not reported, and no clone a single base away is much larger than it. TCRbeta CDR3 regions were amplified from genomic DNA using the immunoSEQ Assay, a bias-controlled multiplex PCR. Under the source paper's analysis protocol: Within the assay, amplification of reference gene primers was used to estimate how many nucleated cells each sample contained. Sequence reads were collapsed and filtered to measure the absolute abundance of every unique TCRbeta CDR3 rearrangement. For each sample, productive Simpson clonality was calculated as the square root of Simpson's diversity index across productive rearrangements. Entries here come from immuneACCESS through TCRdb and include only in-frame sequences with V and J called. Some clones fail to appear in such tables; in the studies checked, an unresolved V gene covers under half of the shortfall, and the cause of the remainder is unknown. V and J calls and clone size follow that table, whereas D and trimming were derived from the DNA. The sample profile shows around 140,000 clones; approximately 83% of them were found once. 4% of the sample is in the top ten clones.

V ends up 5 bases short and J 4 bases short, with an unmatched junction base count of 11. The germline V gene sets CDR1 to SGHVS and CDR2 to FNYEAQ. Counted from cysteine to phenylalanine, this CDR3 has 16 amino acids. Only the CDR3 part of the read is kept: 48 bases, read in frame from the first base. The sample was peripheral blood. This clonotype was obtained from a woman aged 55-75 years with acute or convalescent COVID-19. The chain was built from TRBV7-6 and TRBJ2-7, with 10 bases aligning to TRBD2. The sequenced DNA: TGTGCCAGCAGCCCTCTAGCGGGAGTAGAGGTTTACGAGCAGTACTTC. It encodes CASSPLAGVEVYEQYF.